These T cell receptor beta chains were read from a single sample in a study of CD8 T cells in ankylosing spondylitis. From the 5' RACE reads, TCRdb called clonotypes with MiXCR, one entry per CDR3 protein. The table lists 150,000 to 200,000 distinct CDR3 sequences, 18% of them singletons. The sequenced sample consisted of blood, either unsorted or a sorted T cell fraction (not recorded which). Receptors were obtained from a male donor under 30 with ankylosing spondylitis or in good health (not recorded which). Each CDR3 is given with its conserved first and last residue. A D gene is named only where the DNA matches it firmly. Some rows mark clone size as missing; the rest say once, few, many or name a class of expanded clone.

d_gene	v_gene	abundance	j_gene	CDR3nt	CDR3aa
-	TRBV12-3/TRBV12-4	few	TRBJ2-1	TGTGCCAGCAGTTGGGACTCCTTAAGAGAGCAGTTCTTC	CASSWDSLREQFF
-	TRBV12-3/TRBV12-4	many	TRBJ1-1	TGTGCCAGCAGCTCCCATCGGGAAACGAACACTGAAGCTTTCTTT	CASSSHRETNTEAFF
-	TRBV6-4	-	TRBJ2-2	TGTGCCAGCAGTGAAGATTCGGAGTCAGGGCTGTTTTTT	CASSEDSESGLFF
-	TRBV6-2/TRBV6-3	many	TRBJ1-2	TGTGCCAGCACCCCACAGGGCGAAGCTAACTATGGCTACACCTTC	CASTPQGEANYGYTF
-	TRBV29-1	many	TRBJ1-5	TGCAGCGTTGGTCAGGGTTGGGGCAATCAGCCCCAGCATTTT	CSVGQGWGNQPQHF
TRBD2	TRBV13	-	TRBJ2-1	TGTGCCAGCAGCTCAATACGGACTAGCGTTAATGAGCAGTTCTTC	CASSSIRTSVNEQFF
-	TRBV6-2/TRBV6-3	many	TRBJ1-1	TGTGCCAGCGAGCCCCGTTGGCAGCTGAACACTGAAGCTTTCTTT	CASEPRWQLNTEAFF
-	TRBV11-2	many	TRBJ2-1	TGTGCCAGCAGCTTAGTTAAACCCCCCCAGTTCTTC	CASSLVKPPQFF
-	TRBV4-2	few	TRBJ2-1	TGTGCCAGCAGCCTTAGAGCGGATTACAATGAGCAGTTCTTC	CASSLRADYNEQFF
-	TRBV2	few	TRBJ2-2	TGTGCCAGCAGTGGTCAGGGACTGAACACCGGGGAGCTGTTTTTT	CASSGQGLNTGELFF
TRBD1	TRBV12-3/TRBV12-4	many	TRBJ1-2	TGTGCCAGCAGTGAACCCTCCGGGGACAGCAACTATGGCTACACCTTC	CASSEPSGDSNYGYTF
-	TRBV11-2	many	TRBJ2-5	TGTGCCAGCAGCTCCTCGCCTCGGGGCGGACAAGAGACCCAGTACTTC	CASSSSPRGGQETQYF
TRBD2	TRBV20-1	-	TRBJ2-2	TGCAGTGCTAGAGGGCGGGGACTAGCGGAGGGCACCGGGGAGCTGTTTTTT	CSARGRGLAEGTGELFF
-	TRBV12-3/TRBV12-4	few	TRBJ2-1	TGTGCCAGCAGTTTAGCGCGAGACAATGAGCAGTTCTTC	CASSLARDNEQFF
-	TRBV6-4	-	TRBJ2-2	TGTGCCAGCAGTGATTCGGGCCCGGCGAACACCGGGGAGCTGTTTTTT	CASSDSGPANTGELFF
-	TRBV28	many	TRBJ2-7	TGTGCCAGCAGTTTGGTTCTAGGACTCAGCTCCTACGAGCAGTACTTC	CASSLVLGLSSYEQYF
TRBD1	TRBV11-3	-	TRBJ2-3	TGTGCCAGCAGCCCCGGGACAGATAGCACAGATACGCAGTATTTT	CASSPGTDSTDTQYF
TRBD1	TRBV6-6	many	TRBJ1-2	TGTGCCAGCAATGATCCGGGACAGGGTGACTATGGCTACACCTTC	CASNDPGQGDYGYTF
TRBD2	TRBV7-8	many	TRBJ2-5	TGTGCCAGCAGGGGGAGGGAAGGGACCCAGTACTTC	CASRGREGTQYF
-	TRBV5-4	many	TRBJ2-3	TGTGCCAGCACCCGGGGAACGGGGCCAGATACGCAGTATTTT	CASTRGTGPDTQYF
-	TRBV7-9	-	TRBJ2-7	TGTGCCAGCAGCTTAGTGGGCAGGGGGGCTTACGAGCAGTACTTC	CASSLVGRGAYEQYF
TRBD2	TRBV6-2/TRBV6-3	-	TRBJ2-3	TGTGCCAGCAAGGCGGGAGCGTTCCCAGATACGCAGTATTTT	CASKAGAFPDTQYF
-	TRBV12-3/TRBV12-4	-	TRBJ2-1	TGTGCCAGCAGGGGAGCGGAGTCGTACAATGAGCAGTTCTTC	CASRGAESYNEQFF
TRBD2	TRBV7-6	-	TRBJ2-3	TGTGCCAGCAGCTTAGCGTCACTAGCGGGAGATCCAGATACGCAGTATTTT	CASSLASLAGDPDTQYF
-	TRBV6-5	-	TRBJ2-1	TGTGCCAGCAGCCTATCAAGTGGCGGAGTATACAATGAGCAGTTCTTC	CASSLSSGGVYNEQFF
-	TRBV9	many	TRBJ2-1	TGTGCCAGCAGCCTCCCCCCCGGGGTTGAGCAGTTCTTC	CASSLPPGVEQFF
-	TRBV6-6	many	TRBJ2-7	TGTGCCAGCAGCCCCGGGACTCCCTACGAGCAGTACTTC	CASSPGTPYEQYF
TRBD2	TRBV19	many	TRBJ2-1	TGTGCCAGTAGTTCTAGCGGGAGTGGGTACAATGAGCAGTTCTTC	CASSSSGSGYNEQFF
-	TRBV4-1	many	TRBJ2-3	TGCGCCAGCAGCCAAGGAGGAAAGGAAGCGCAGTATTTT	CASSQGGKEAQYF
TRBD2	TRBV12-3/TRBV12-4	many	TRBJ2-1	TGTGCCAGCAGCCCAAGCGGGAGCCCTCGGGACAATGAGCAGTTCTTC	CASSPSGSPRDNEQFF
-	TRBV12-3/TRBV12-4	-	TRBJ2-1	TGTGCCAGCAGTTTAGAGGCAGTCGAGCAGTTCTTC	CASSLEAVEQFF
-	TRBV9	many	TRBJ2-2	TGTGCCAGCAGCCAAATTCAGGGGAATACCGGGGAGCTGTTTTTT	CASSQIQGNTGELFF
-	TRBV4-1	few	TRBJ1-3	TGCGCCAGCAGCCAACCTTATACAGGGGGAAACACCATATATTTT	CASSQPYTGGNTIYF
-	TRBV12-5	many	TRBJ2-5	TGTGCTAGTGGCCCTGGGAATCAAGAGACCCAGTACTTC	CASGPGNQETQYF